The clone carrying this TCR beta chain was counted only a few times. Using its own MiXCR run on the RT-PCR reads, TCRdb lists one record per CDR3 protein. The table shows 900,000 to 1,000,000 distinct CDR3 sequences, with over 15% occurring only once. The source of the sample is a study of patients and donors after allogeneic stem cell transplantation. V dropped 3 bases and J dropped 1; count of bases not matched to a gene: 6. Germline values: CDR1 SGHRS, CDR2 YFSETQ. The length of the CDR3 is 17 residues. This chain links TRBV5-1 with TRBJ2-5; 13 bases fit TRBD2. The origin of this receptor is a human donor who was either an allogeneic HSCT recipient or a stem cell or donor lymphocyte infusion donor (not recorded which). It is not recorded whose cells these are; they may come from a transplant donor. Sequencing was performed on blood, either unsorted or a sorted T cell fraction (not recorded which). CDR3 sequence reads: CASSSGLAGAVQETQYF. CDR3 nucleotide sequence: TGCGCCAGCAGCTCCGGACTAGCGGGGGCCGTCCAAGAGACCCAGTACTTC.